This T cell receptor (beta chain) was identified in a study of read filtering for tumor transcriptome and immune sequencing. Molecular barcoded adaptors covering alpha/delta and beta/gamma chains were used on roughly 400 ng RNA. Using its own MiXCR run on the reads, TCRdb lists one record per CDR3 protein. The table has 35,000 to 50,000 distinct CDR3 sequences, about 20% seen once. In its sample, this clonotype was seen many times. Its antigen remains unidentified. Whole-study results and caveats: IR-seq and RNA-seq agreed better without single-read clonotypes. Even smaller IR-seq throughput identified most shared clonotypes.

The CDR3 covers 16 residues. V shed 5 bases and J 0 bases; nucleotides not matched to a gene: 11. CDR1 is DFQATT, CDR2 SNEGSKA, per germline (reference sequence). V gene TRBV20-1 combines with J gene TRBJ2-5; the match to TRBD1 covers 8 bases. This TCR derives from a donor aged 40 or over with multiple myeloma. The source material was a population of CD138-negative cells sorted from bone marrow. In nucleotides, the CDR3 is TGCAGTGCTTTGTGGAGGCAGGGGGCGTACCAAGAGACCCAGTACTTC. The encoded protein is CSALWRQGAYQETQYF.